This TCR beta chain was recovered during a study of cytomegalovirus exposure and HLA in healthy donors. The study's findings and limits: Cytomegalovirus status was reportedly diagnosed by the classifier with high specificity and sensitivity. The authors listed 164 TCR beta chains as cytomegalovirus-associated.

The protocol was immunoSEQ multiplex PCR, while the TCRdb copy is restricted to in-frame clones and leaves out a portion. This table holds 160,000 or so clones, 88% found once. Notes on this clone: Its specificity is not known.

Germline V gene sequence: CDR1 SNHLY, CDR2 FYNNEI. The CDR3 extends over 15 amino acids. V lost 5 bases and J lost 3; bases outside the gene matches: 7. The sequence derives from a man aged 18-30 years in good health and CMV-seronegative. Material for sequencing was PBMCs. This sequence joins TRBV2 and TRBJ1-5; TRBD1 agrees at 7 bases. CDR3 protein: CASSRQGLDNQPQHF. The DNA for the CDR3 is TGTGCCAGCAGTCGACAGGGCCTTGACAATCAGCCCCAGCATTTT.